The 24 T cell receptor beta chains below come from one sample, sequenced in a study of regulatory and conventional T cells in RAG deficiency. The table came from immunoSEQ multiplex PCR; TCRdb's copy has only in-frame clones and leaves some out. The sample holds tens of thousands of clones, around 91% seen once. Separately, the same data were catalogued under a study of regulatory T cells. That paper states: Primers: 52 TRBV forward and 13 TRBJ reverse.

Input material: CD8+ T cells sorted from blood. The receptor source for this set is a human donor in good health.

The V call is TRBV29-1, the J call TRBJ2-3; 9 bases fit TRBD1. Germline V gene sequence: CDR1 SQVTM, CDR2 ANQGSEA. The CDR3 is 14 amino acids. Trimming took 7 bases from V and 4 from J; bases not matched to a gene: 9. CDR3 amino acids: CSAQIGQGPDTQYF. CDR3 DNA sequence: TGCAGCGCCCAGATTGGACAGGGGCCAGATACGCAGTATTTT.

The rearrangement links TRBV19 to TRBJ1-1, with D perhaps matching TRBD1 (5 bases). Germline-derived CDR1 and CDR2 are LNHDA and SQIVND (reference sequence). V was shortened by 1 base and J by 4 bases, with 7 bases between the two germline ends. The CDR3 is made up of 13 amino acids. The CDR3 nucleotides read TGTGCCAGTAGTATAGGAAGGGGCACTGAAGCTTTCTTT. Protein: CASSIGRGTEAFF.

Only one count was recorded for this clone. The chain links TRBV9 to TRBJ2-1; D might be TRBD1 or TRBD2, each matching 6 bases. CDR3 length: 13 residues. Trimming left V 4 bases short and J 7 bases short, with 12 bases between. Germline values: CDR1 SGDLS, CDR2 YYNGEE. CDR3 residues: CASSTQGTNEQFF. The CDR3, as DNA: TGTGCCAGCAGCACGCAGGGGACTAATGAGCAGTTCTTC.

This rearrangement joins TRBV6-1 to TRBJ1-4; D might be TRBD1 (5 bases). The CDR3 has 14 residues. Germline values: CDR1 MNHNS, CDR2 SASEGT. V shed 9 bases and J shed 6 bases, with 17 bases lying between them. The DNA of the CDR3 is TGTGCCAGTAGCTTGGGGCAGGGCTATGAAAAACTGTTTTTT. Protein product: CASSLGQGYEKLFF.

A word on this clone: Mismatch with germline at one junction end may stem from a read error. The chain carries TRBV7-7 and TRBJ2-1; weak D call: TRBD1 (5 bases). CDR3 length: 13 amino acids. CDR1 and CDR2 from the germline V gene are SSHAT and FNYEAQ (reference sequence). CDR3 in DNA: TGTGCTAGCAGCTTATTTGTAGGGGATGAGCAGTTCTTC. Encoded protein: CASSLFVGDEQFF.

The chain joins TRBV19 to TRBJ1-3, with D possibly being TRBD1 (5 bases). In germline, CDR1 is LNHDA, CDR2 SQIVND (reference sequence). This CDR3 has 13 amino acids. The V gene lost 10 bases and the J gene lost 3 bases, with 13 bases spanning the gap. The CDR3 is CATGRSYGNTIYF. In DNA form, the CDR3 reads TGTGCCACAGGGAGATCTTATGGAAACACCATATATTTT.

This clone was counted only a few times. This sequence joins TRBV19 and TRBJ1-1, with 11 bases lining up with TRBD1. CDR1 and CDR2 from the germline V gene are LNHDA and SQIVND (reference sequence). The CDR3 runs 16 residues. The J segment lost 3 bases and the V segment lost 4 bases, leaving 7 bases of the junction unmatched. The CDR3 spells CASSRDRGALDTEAFF. As DNA, the CDR3 is TGTGCCAGTAGTAGGGACAGGGGGGCCCTGGACACTGAAGCTTTCTTT. Together with reference TRBV19 and TRBJ1-1, the CDR3 gives the full variable domain: DGGITQSPKYLFRKEGQNVTLSCEQNLNHDAMYWYRQDPGQGLRLIYYSQIVNDFQKGDIAEGYSVSREKKESFPLTVTSAQKNPTAFYLCASSRDRGALDTEAFFGQGTRLTVV.

This sequence joins TRBV5-1 and TRBJ2-3; 7 positions agree with TRBD1. CDR3 size: 15 residues. Germline CDR1 and CDR2: SGHRS and YFSETQ. The V segment lost 0 bases and the J segment 2 bases; nucleotides outside the gene matches: 3. CDR3 loop: CASSLGQGPTDTQYF. DNA of the CDR3: TGCGCCAGCAGCTTGGGACAGGGCCCCACAGATACGCAGTATTTT.

This chain connects TRBV18 to TRBJ2-1; D gene uncertain. This CDR3 comprises 17 residues. Germline values: CDR1 KGHSH, CDR2 LQKENI. Deletions cut 1 base from V and 4 bases from J, with 17 bases between. The CDR3, as DNA: TGTGCCAGCTCACCACAAAGACTCTCCTTACGGTACAATGAGCAGTTCTTC. Protein product: CASSPQRLSLRYNEQFF.

The V call is TRBV11-3, the J call TRBJ1-1; 10 bases fit TRBD1. The CDR3 runs to 15 residues. With 5 bases clipped from V and 0 bases from J, the junction kept 3 bases outside the gene matches. Per germline, CDR1 SGHNT and CDR2 YENEEA. In DNA, the CDR3 is TGTGCCAGCAGCCCGGGACAGGGGATGAACACTGAAGCTTTCTTT. It encodes CASSPGQGMNTEAFF. The full variable domain, completed using reference TRBV11-3 and TRBJ1-1, is EAGVVQSPRYKIIEKKQPVAFWCNPISGHNTLYWYLQNLGQGPELLIRYENEEAVDDSQLPKDRFSAERLKGVDSTLKIQPAELGDSAVYLCASSPGQGMNTEAFFGQGTRLTVV.

A few counts support this clone. The rearrangement links TRBV19 to TRBJ1-5, with unresolved D. The CDR3 has 12 amino acids. CDR1 and CDR2 from the germline V gene are LNHDA and SQIVND (reference sequence). Trimming stripped 7 bases from V and 6 bases from J, with 10 bases between. CDR3 residues: CASKGRLQPQHF. The CDR3 DNA sequence: TGTGCCAGTAAGGGCAGGCTTCAGCCCCAGCATTTT.

The chain couples TRBV29-1 to TRBJ2-7; the match to TRBD2 covers 14 bases. The CDR3 contains 14 residues. V lost 4 bases and J lost 5; bases outside the gene matches: 4. In germline, CDR1 is SQVTM, CDR2 ANQGSEA. The CDR3 reads CSVGGLAGVNEQYF. The DNA for the CDR3 is TGCAGCGTTGGGGGACTAGCGGGAGTAAACGAGCAGTACTTC.

V and J are TRBV5-4 and TRBJ1-5, with 10 bases that match TRBD1. The ends lost 6 bases at V and 1 base at J; junction bases unmatched: 13. Looked up from germline, CDR1 is SGHNT and CDR2 is YYREEE (reference sequence). This CDR3 has 18 amino acids. CDR3 region: CASTITGTGVGSNQPQHF. Written as DNA, the CDR3 is TGTGCCAGCACCATTACCGGGACAGGGGTTGGAAGCAATCAGCCCCAGCATTTT.

The genes are TRBV27 and TRBJ2-7, with D possibly matching TRBD2 (6 bases). This CDR3 contains 13 residues. Germline CDR1 MNHEY, CDR2 SMNVEV (reference sequence). V was clipped by 3 bases and J by 6 bases, with 12 bases between them. The chain's CDR3 is CASSFDRGSEQYF. CDR3 bases: TGTGCCAGCAGTTTCGATCGGGGGTCCGAGCAGTACTTC.

J is TRBJ2-7 and V is TRBV4-1; 12 nucleotides agree with TRBD1. V lost 0 bases and J lost 3; bases outside the gene matches: 15. This CDR3 contains 20 residues. Germline lookup yields CDR1 MGHRA and CDR2 YSYEKL. Written as DNA, the CDR3 is TGCGCCAGCAGCCAAGAGCCGGGACAGGGGGCTGGTACCCAACACTACGAGCAGTACTTC. Amino acids: CASSQEPGQGAGTQHYEQYF.

The V gene is TRBV10-2, the J gene TRBJ1-5, with D maybe TRBD1 (5 bases). Trimming removed 1 base from V and 4 bases from J, with 8 bases in between. This CDR3 region has 14 residues. Per germline, CDR1 WSHSY and CDR2 SAAADI. CDR3 nucleotide sequence: TGCGCCAGCAGTGAGTTCGCAGGGAATCAGCCCCAGCATTTT. Encoded protein: CASSEFAGNQPQHF.

The gene calls are TRBV30 and TRBJ1-2; 8 nucleotides align to TRBD1. The CDR3 contains 14 residues. Germline CDR1 reads GTSNPN; CDR2 reads SVGIG (reference sequence). The V and J ends lost 2 bases and 2 bases, in that order; junction bases with no gene match: 4. CDR3 loop: CAWSWTGNNYGYTF. The DNA of the CDR3 is TGTGCCTGGAGTTGGACAGGGAACAACTATGGCTACACCTTC.

The chain employs TRBV11-2 and TRBJ1-1; D ambiguous. CDR1 and CDR2 from the germline V gene are SGHAT and FQNNGV. The CDR3 is made up of 15 amino acids. V lost 1 base and J lost 4, with 13 bases in between. In nucleotides, the CDR3 is TGTGCCAGCAGCTTAGTAAGCGGAGAATCCACTGAAGCTTTCTTT. Residues: CASSLVSGESTEAFF.

CDR3 bases: TGTGCCAGCAGTGAAGTGGGTTGGACAGGGGGCATTAGTAATGAAAAACTGTTTTTT. This encodes CASSEVGWTGGISNEKLFF. The chain employs TRBV2 and TRBJ1-4; 11 bases fit TRBD1. V was clipped by 1 base and J by 4 bases; unmatched bases: 11. Germline V gene sequence: CDR1 SNHLY, CDR2 FYNNEI. There are 19 residues in the CDR3.

V is TRBV27 and J is TRBJ1-2, with TRBD1 matching 9 bases. The junction had 4 bases not matched to a gene; V was cut back by 2 bases and J by 3 bases. The CDR3 sequence is 15 residues long. Germline CDR1 MNHEY, CDR2 SMNVEV (reference sequence). CDR3 protein: CASSLEGQGHYGYTF. The CDR3 coding sequence is TGTGCCAGCAGTTTAGAAGGACAGGGGCACTATGGCTACACCTTC.

A single count supports this clone. The chain joins TRBV29-1 to TRBJ2-1; a weak D match, TRBD1 (6 bases). Looked up from germline, CDR1 is SQVTM and CDR2 is ANQGSEA. The CDR3 spans 15 residues. The V end lost 6 bases, the J end lost 0 bases, and 15 bases lay between the germline ends. CDR3 in DNA: TGCAGCGTGACCGGGACACCTCACTCCTACAATGAGCAGTTCTTC. Translating it yields CSVTGTPHSYNEQFF.

The chain is built from TRBV18 and TRBJ2-2; D unresolved. V was pared by 2 bases and J by 9 bases, with 7 bases between. The CDR3 has 12 amino acids. Germline-derived CDR1 and CDR2 are KGHSH and LQKENI. DNA for the CDR3: TGTGCCAGCTCACCAGCCGAGAGGGAGCTGTTTTTT. Its translation: CASSPAERELFF.

V and J are TRBV5-1 and TRBJ2-5; no definite D call. Trimming cost V 3 bases and J 1 base, with 7 bases left between them. Germline loops: CDR1 SGHRS, CDR2 YFSETQ. This CDR3 contains 13 residues. The CDR3 here is CASSSISQETQYF. The CDR3 DNA reads as TGCGCCAGCAGCTCAATAAGCCAAGAGACCCAGTACTTC. Full variable domain (missing parts from reference TRBV5-1 and TRBJ2-5): KAGVTQTPRYLIKTRGQQVTLSCSPISGHRSVSWYQQTPGQGLQFLFEYFSETQRNKGNFPGRFSGRQFSNSRSEMNVSTLELGDSALYLCASSSISQETQYFGPGTRLLVL.

Details on this clone: One junction end does not reproduce the germline sequence, and a read error may be involved. The genes are TRBV5-1 and TRBJ2-4; 10 bases align to TRBD1. The germline V gene encodes CDR1 SGHRS and CDR2 YFSETQ. The CDR3 is made up of 13 amino acids. In nucleotides, the CDR3 is TGCGCCAGCAGCTGGTCGGGGACAGGGGCCGCCATCTTC. Protein sequence: CASSWSGTGAAIF.